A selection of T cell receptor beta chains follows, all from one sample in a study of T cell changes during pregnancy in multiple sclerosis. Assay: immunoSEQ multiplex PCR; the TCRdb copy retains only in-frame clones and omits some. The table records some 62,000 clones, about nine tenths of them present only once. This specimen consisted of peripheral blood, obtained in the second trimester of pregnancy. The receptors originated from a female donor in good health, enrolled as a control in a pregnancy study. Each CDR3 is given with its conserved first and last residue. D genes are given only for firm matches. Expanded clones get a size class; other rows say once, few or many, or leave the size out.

CDR3nt: TGTGCCAGTAGTATACCACAGCCCTATGGCTACACCTTC
CDR3aa: CASSIPQPYGYTF
v_gene: TRBV19
j_gene: TRBJ1-2
abundance: -
d_gene: -

CDR3nt: TGCGCCAGCAGCCCGGCCGGGTGGGAAAAACTGTTTTTT
CDR3aa: CASSPAGWEKLFF
v_gene: TRBV5-1
j_gene: TRBJ1-4
abundance: -
d_gene: -

CDR3nt: TGTGCCAGCAGTTTATTCGGGTCCTCTCACATCTACGAGCAGTACTTC
CDR3aa: CASSLFGSSHIYEQYF
v_gene: TRBV27
j_gene: TRBJ2-7
abundance: -
d_gene: -

CDR3nt: TGTGCCAGCAGCTTAGACGGGGGGGGGCGGTACGAGCAGTACTTC
CDR3aa: CASSLDGGGRYEQYF
v_gene: TRBV7-9
j_gene: TRBJ2-7
abundance: -
d_gene: TRBD2

CDR3nt: TGTGCCAGCAGTTATAGACACGCTTTCTTT
CDR3aa: CASSYRHAFF
v_gene: TRBV6-5
j_gene: TRBJ1-1
abundance: once
d_gene: -

CDR3nt: TGTGCCAGCAGCGGGACAGGGGGCTTAGATACGCAGTATTTT
CDR3aa: CASSGTGGLDTQYF
v_gene: TRBV14
j_gene: TRBJ2-3
abundance: -
d_gene: TRBD1

CDR3nt: TGTGCCAGCAGTGCGTCGGGGTCCGGAGAGACCCAGTACTTC
CDR3aa: CASSASGSGETQYF
v_gene: TRBV6-5
j_gene: TRBJ2-5
abundance: -
d_gene: -

CDR3nt: TGCGCCAGCAGCTTGGGACAGGAAATGCATGAAGCTTTCTTT
CDR3aa: CASSLGQEMHEAFF
v_gene: TRBV5-1
j_gene: TRBJ1-1
abundance: -
d_gene: -

CDR3nt: TGTGCCAGCAGCCAAGATCCGGGAGTCTACGAGCAGTACTTC
CDR3aa: CASSQDPGVYEQYF
v_gene: TRBV4-2
j_gene: TRBJ2-7
abundance: -
d_gene: -

CDR3nt: TGTGCCGTGGGACTACTAGAGACCCAGTACTTC
CDR3aa: CAVGLLETQYF
v_gene: TRBV30
j_gene: TRBJ2-5
abundance: -
d_gene: TRBD2

CDR3nt: TGTGCCAGCAGCCTAGGGAGTGGGGGGAGAAACAATGAGCAGTTCTTC
CDR3aa: CASSLGSGGRNNEQFF
v_gene: TRBV7-3
j_gene: TRBJ2-1
abundance: -
d_gene: -

CDR3nt: TGTGCCAGCAGTGAACCGAGGGGGAGGGCTCGGGATAATTCACCCCTCCACTTT
CDR3aa: CASSEPRGRARDNSPLHF
v_gene: TRBV6-1
j_gene: TRBJ1-6
abundance: -
d_gene: -

CDR3nt: TGTGCCTGGAGTGTACAGGGAGCAGGAGAAAAACTGTTTTTT
CDR3aa: CAWSVQGAGEKLFF
v_gene: TRBV30
j_gene: TRBJ1-4
abundance: -
d_gene: -

CDR3nt: TGTGCCAGCAGCGGACGACTAGCGGGGGAAGAGACCCAGTACTTC
CDR3aa: CASSGRLAGEETQYF
v_gene: TRBV7-2
j_gene: TRBJ2-5
abundance: -
d_gene: TRBD2

CDR3nt: TGCGCCAGCAGCCAAGGCGACAGGGGGCAACCAGATACGCAGTATTTT
CDR3aa: CASSQGDRGQPDTQYF
v_gene: TRBV4-1
j_gene: TRBJ2-3
abundance: -
d_gene: TRBD1

CDR3nt: TGTGCCTGGAGTTCGGGACAGGGAGCCTACGAGCAGTACTTC
CDR3aa: CAWSSGQGAYEQYF
v_gene: TRBV30
j_gene: TRBJ2-7
abundance: -
d_gene: TRBD1

CDR3nt: TGTGCCATCAGTCCAGGGGACCGCTTCTGGGGTGAAGCTTTCTTT
CDR3aa: CAISPGDRFWGEAFF
v_gene: TRBV10-3
j_gene: TRBJ1-1
abundance: -
d_gene: -

CDR3nt: TGTGCCAGCTCACCAATCAGCCTAGCGGGAGGGACCTATTACAATGAGCAGTTCTTC
CDR3aa: CASSPISLAGGTYYNEQFF
v_gene: TRBV18
j_gene: TRBJ2-1
abundance: -
d_gene: TRBD2

CDR3nt: TGTGCCAGCAGTTGGACAGGGAGCGAGCAGTTCTTC
CDR3aa: CASSWTGSEQFF
v_gene: TRBV2
j_gene: TRBJ2-1
abundance: once
d_gene: TRBD1

CDR3nt: TGTGCCAGCAGCGTAGAGGCGGGCTACGAGCAGTACTTC
CDR3aa: CASSVEAGYEQYF
v_gene: TRBV9
j_gene: TRBJ2-7
abundance: -
d_gene: -

CDR3nt: TGTGCCAGCAGCCAAGGGGCAGACCAAGAGACCCAGTACTTC
CDR3aa: CASSQGADQETQYF
v_gene: TRBV4-2
j_gene: TRBJ2-5
abundance: -
d_gene: -

CDR3nt: TGTGCCAGCAGGACAGGAGGAGCTCAGCCCCAGCATTTT
CDR3aa: CASRTGGAQPQHF
v_gene: TRBV28
j_gene: TRBJ1-5
abundance: -
d_gene: -

CDR3nt: TGTGCCAGCTCGCGAGGGACTAGCTCCTTCGGGCAGTACTTC
CDR3aa: CASSRGTSSFGQYF
v_gene: TRBV18
j_gene: TRBJ2-7
abundance: -
d_gene: TRBD2

CDR3nt: TGTGCCAGCTTCCAGATGAACACTGAAGCTTTCTTT
CDR3aa: CASFQMNTEAFF
v_gene: TRBV18
j_gene: TRBJ1-1
abundance: -
d_gene: -

CDR3nt: TGTGCCAGCATGACAGGGGTCGGAAACACCATATATTTT
CDR3aa: CASMTGVGNTIYF
v_gene: TRBV5-6
j_gene: TRBJ1-3
abundance: -
d_gene: TRBD1

CDR3nt: TGTGCCAGCACTCCGTTCGGGAGGGCCGCGATGTACGAGCAGTACTTC
CDR3aa: CASTPFGRAAMYEQYF
v_gene: TRBV27
j_gene: TRBJ2-7
abundance: -
d_gene: TRBD2

CDR3nt: TGTGCTAGCAGCTTAGTCCCCTGCGTGGATGGCTACACCTTC
CDR3aa: CASSLVPCVDGYTF
v_gene: TRBV7-7
j_gene: TRBJ1-2
abundance: few
d_gene: -

CDR3nt: TGTGCCAGCTCACCACCGTCGGGTGATGAGCAGTACTTC
CDR3aa: CASSPPSGDEQYF
v_gene: TRBV18
j_gene: TRBJ2-7
abundance: -
d_gene: -

CDR3nt: TGTGCCAGCTCACCATTGGCAGGGGGAGGTGAAAAACTGTTTTTT
CDR3aa: CASSPLAGGGEKLFF
v_gene: TRBV18
j_gene: TRBJ1-4
abundance: -
d_gene: TRBD1

CDR3nt: TGTGCCAGTAAAAATACCCGGGACAGAAGGAACTCTGGAAACACCATATATTTT
CDR3aa: CASKNTRDRRNSGNTIYF
v_gene: TRBV19
j_gene: TRBJ1-3
abundance: -
d_gene: TRBD1

CDR3nt: TGCGCCAGCAGCTTGGCTCTAGCGGGAGCAGAGACCCAGTACTTC
CDR3aa: CASSLALAGAETQYF
v_gene: TRBV5-1
j_gene: TRBJ2-5
abundance: few
d_gene: TRBD2

CDR3nt: TGTGCCAGCAGCTTGTACCAGGAGACCCAGTACTTC
CDR3aa: CASSLYQETQYF
v_gene: TRBV5-8
j_gene: TRBJ2-5
abundance: -
d_gene: -

CDR3nt: TGTGCCAGCTCACCACCGGGGACAGGGGGCTCCTTTCCTATAGCGGGAGAAACAGATACGCAGTATTTT
CDR3aa: CASSPPGTGGSFPIAGETDTQYF
v_gene: TRBV18
j_gene: TRBJ2-3
abundance: -
d_gene: TRBD1

CDR3nt: TGTGCCAGCAAGCCTAGCGGGAGTCTTTACGAGCAGTACTTC
CDR3aa: CASKPSGSLYEQYF
v_gene: TRBV28
j_gene: TRBJ2-7
abundance: -
d_gene: TRBD2

CDR3nt: TGCGCCAGCAGCTTGGAGACTAGCGGGGGGAATGAGCAGTTCTTC
CDR3aa: CASSLETSGGNEQFF
v_gene: TRBV5-1
j_gene: TRBJ2-1
abundance: -
d_gene: TRBD2

CDR3nt: TGTGCCAGTAGTATGGGGACAGCAGGAAACACCATATATTTT
CDR3aa: CASSMGTAGNTIYF
v_gene: TRBV19
j_gene: TRBJ1-3
abundance: -
d_gene: TRBD1

CDR3nt: TGTGCCAGCACCCCGGCTTCCGGGTCGTACGGGGAGCTGTTTTTT
CDR3aa: CASTPASGSYGELFF
v_gene: TRBV5-4
j_gene: TRBJ2-2
abundance: -
d_gene: -

CDR3nt: TGCGCCAGCAGCGCACAGGGTGGCACAGATACGCAGTATTTT
CDR3aa: CASSAQGGTDTQYF
v_gene: TRBV5-1
j_gene: TRBJ2-3
abundance: -
d_gene: -

CDR3nt: TGTGCCAGCAGCTTAGAACCCCGACTGAACACCGGGGAGCTGTTTTTT
CDR3aa: CASSLEPRLNTGELFF
v_gene: TRBV11-3
j_gene: TRBJ2-2
abundance: -
d_gene: -

CDR3nt: TGTGCCAGCAGTTTAAAGCGGACGAACACCGGGGAGCTGTTTTTT
CDR3aa: CASSLKRTNTGELFF
v_gene: TRBV28
j_gene: TRBJ2-2
abundance: once
d_gene: -

CDR3nt: TGTGCCAGCAGCGTAGGGCTCCCGGCGGCCAATGAGCAGTTCTTC
CDR3aa: CASSVGLPAANEQFF
v_gene: TRBV9
j_gene: TRBJ2-1
abundance: -
d_gene: -

CDR3nt: TGTGCCAGCAGCTTAGGAGGACTATCAGTCCACGAGCAGTACTTC
CDR3aa: CASSLGGLSVHEQYF
v_gene: TRBV11-3
j_gene: TRBJ2-7
abundance: -
d_gene: -

CDR3nt: TGTGCCACCAGCCACATTGCGGACAGGCCCCAGGGTGGCTACACCTTC
CDR3aa: CATSHIADRPQGGYTF
v_gene: TRBV15
j_gene: TRBJ1-2
abundance: -
d_gene: TRBD1

CDR3nt: TGTGCCAGCAGCTTCGGGACTAGCGGGGCCGGTCGGAACGAGCAGTACTTC
CDR3aa: CASSFGTSGAGRNEQYF
v_gene: TRBV7-9
j_gene: TRBJ2-7
abundance: -
d_gene: TRBD2

CDR3nt: TGTGCCAGCAGCCTTGTCGGGGGAGGGCTCGCCGGGGAGCTGTTTTTT
CDR3aa: CASSLVGGGLAGELFF
v_gene: TRBV28
j_gene: TRBJ2-2
abundance: -
d_gene: TRBD2

CDR3nt: TGTGCCAGCAGCTTCCCTTTACAGGGGGCTAACGAGCAGTACTTC
CDR3aa: CASSFPLQGANEQYF
v_gene: TRBV7-9
j_gene: TRBJ2-7
abundance: -
d_gene: TRBD1

CDR3nt: TGTGCCAGCAGTCCAAAAGAGACCCAGTACTTC
CDR3aa: CASSPKETQYF
v_gene: TRBV2
j_gene: TRBJ2-5
abundance: -
d_gene: -

CDR3nt: TGTGCCAGCAGACTACGGGAGTTCGGGGAGCAGTACTTC
CDR3aa: CASRLREFGEQYF
v_gene: TRBV27
j_gene: TRBJ2-7
abundance: -
d_gene: -

CDR3nt: TGTGCCTGGAGTGCCCAAAACCGGGACACGGTCTTC
CDR3aa: CAWSAQNRDTVF
v_gene: TRBV30
j_gene: TRBJ2-7
abundance: -
d_gene: -

CDR3nt: TGTGCCAGCAGCGTTGGGGGCCCCGGCACTGAAGCTTTCTTT
CDR3aa: CASSVGGPGTEAFF
v_gene: TRBV9
j_gene: TRBJ1-1
abundance: few
d_gene: -